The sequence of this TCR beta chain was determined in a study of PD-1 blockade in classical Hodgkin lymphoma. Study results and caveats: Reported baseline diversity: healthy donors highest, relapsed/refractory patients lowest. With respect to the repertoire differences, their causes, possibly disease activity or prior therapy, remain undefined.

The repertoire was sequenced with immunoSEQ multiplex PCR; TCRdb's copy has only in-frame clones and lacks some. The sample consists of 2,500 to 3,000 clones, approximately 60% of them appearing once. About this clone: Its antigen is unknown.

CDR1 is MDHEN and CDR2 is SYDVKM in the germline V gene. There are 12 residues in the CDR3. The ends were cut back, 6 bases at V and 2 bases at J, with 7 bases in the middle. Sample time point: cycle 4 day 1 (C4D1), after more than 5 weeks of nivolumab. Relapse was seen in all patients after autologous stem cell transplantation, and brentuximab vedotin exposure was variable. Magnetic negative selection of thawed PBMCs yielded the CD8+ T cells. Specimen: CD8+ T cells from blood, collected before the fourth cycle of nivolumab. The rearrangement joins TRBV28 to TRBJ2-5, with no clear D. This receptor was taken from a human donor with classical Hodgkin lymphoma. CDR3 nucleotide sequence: TGTGCCAGCAGGAGGATTCAAGAGACCCAGTACTTC. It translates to CASRRIQETQYF.